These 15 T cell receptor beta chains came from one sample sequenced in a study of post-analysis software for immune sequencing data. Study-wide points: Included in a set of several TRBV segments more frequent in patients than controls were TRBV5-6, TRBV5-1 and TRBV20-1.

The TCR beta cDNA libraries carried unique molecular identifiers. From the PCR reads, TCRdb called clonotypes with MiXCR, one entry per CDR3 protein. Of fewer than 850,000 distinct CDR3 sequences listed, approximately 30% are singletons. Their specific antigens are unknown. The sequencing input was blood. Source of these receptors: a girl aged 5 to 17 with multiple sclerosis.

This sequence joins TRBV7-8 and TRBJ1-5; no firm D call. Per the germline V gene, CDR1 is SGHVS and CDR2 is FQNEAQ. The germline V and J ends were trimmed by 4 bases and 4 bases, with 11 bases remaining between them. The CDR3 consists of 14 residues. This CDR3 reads CASSSGVYNQPQHF. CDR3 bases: TGTGCCAGCAGCTCGGGAGTCTATAATCAGCCCCAGCATTTT.

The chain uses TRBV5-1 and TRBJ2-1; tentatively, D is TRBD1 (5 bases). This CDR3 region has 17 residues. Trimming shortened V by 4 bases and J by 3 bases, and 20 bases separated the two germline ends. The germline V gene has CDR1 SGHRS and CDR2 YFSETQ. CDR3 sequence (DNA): TGCGCCAGCAGCCCGGACACCTGGGTTCTAATCTACAATGAGCAGTTCTTC. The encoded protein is CASSPDTWVLIYNEQFF.

CDR3: CSVEQGRETQYF. The CDR3 DNA sequence: TGCAGCGTTGAGCAGGGGAGGGAGACCCAGTACTTC. The chain uses TRBV29-1 and TRBJ2-5, with D perhaps given as TRBD1 or TRBD2 (6 bases each). Germline V gene sequence: CDR1 SQVTM, CDR2 ANQGSEA. V lost 3 bases, J lost 5 bases, and 10 bases lay in between. This CDR3 region has 12 residues. The full variable domain, its missing parts supplied by reference TRBV29-1 and TRBJ2-5, is SAVISQKPSRDICQRGTSLTIQCQVDSQVTMMFWYRQQPGQSLTLIATANQGSEATYESGFVIDKFPISRPNLTFSTLTVSNMSPEDSSIYLCSVEQGRETQYFGPGTRLLVL.

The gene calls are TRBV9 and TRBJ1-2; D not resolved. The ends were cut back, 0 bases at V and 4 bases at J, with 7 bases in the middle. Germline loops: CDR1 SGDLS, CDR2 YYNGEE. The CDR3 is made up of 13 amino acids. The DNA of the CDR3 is TGTGCCAGCAGCGTAGGCGGGCCCTATGGCTACACCTTC. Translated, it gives CASSVGGPYGYTF. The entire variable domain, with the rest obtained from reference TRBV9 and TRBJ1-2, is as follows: DSGVTQTPKHLITATGQRVTLRCSPRSGDLSVYWYQQSLDQGLQFLIQYYNGEERAKGNILERFSAQQFPDLHSELNLSSLELGDSALYFCASSVGGPYGYTFGSGTRLTVV.

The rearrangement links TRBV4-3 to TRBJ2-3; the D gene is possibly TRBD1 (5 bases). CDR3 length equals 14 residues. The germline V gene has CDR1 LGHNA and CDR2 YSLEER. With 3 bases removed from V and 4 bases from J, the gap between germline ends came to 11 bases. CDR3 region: CASSQQGPADTQYF. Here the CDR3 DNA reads TGCGCCAGCAGCCAGCAGGGTCCCGCAGATACGCAGTATTTT.

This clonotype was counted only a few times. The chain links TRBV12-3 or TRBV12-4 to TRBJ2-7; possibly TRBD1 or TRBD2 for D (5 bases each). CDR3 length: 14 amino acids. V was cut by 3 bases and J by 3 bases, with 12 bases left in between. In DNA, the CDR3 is TGTGCCAGCAGTTTCAGGGCAGGAGGCTACGAGCAGTACTTC. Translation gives CASSFRAGGYEQYF.

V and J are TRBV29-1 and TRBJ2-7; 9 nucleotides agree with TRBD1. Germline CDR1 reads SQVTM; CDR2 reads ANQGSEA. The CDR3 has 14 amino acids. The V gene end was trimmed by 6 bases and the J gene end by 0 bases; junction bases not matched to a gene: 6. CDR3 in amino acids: CSVAGTGSSYEQYF. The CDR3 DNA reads TGCAGCGTCGCCGGGACAGGGAGCTCCTACGAGCAGTACTTC.

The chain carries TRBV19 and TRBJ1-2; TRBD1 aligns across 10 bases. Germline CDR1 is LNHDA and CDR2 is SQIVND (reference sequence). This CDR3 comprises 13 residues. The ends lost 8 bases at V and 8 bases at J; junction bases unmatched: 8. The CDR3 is CASRDRGSVGYTF. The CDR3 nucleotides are TGTGCCAGTCGGGACAGGGGATCCGTCGGCTACACCTTC. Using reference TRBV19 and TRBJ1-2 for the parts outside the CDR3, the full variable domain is DGGITQSPKYLFRKEGQNVTLSCEQNLNHDAMYWYRQDPGQGLRLIYYSQIVNDFQKGDIAEGYSVSREKKESFPLTVTSAQKNPTAFYLCASRDRGSVGYTFGSGTRLTVV.

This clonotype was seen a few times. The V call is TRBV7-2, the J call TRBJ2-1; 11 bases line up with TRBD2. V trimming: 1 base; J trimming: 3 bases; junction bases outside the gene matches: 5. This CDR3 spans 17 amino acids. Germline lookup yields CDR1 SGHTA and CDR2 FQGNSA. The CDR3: CASSLVGSGGGYNEQFF. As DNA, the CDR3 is TGTGCCAGCAGCTTAGTCGGTAGCGGGGGGGGCTACAATGAGCAGTTCTTC.

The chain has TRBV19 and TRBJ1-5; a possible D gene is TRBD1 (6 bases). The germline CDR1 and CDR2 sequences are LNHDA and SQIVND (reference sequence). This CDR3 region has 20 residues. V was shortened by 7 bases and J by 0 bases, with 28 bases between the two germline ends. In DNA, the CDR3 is TGTGCCAGTACCCAAGGGGGGAGAACCCGAGGAATTTATAGCAATCAGCCCCAGCATTTT. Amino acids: CASTQGGRTRGIYSNQPQHF.

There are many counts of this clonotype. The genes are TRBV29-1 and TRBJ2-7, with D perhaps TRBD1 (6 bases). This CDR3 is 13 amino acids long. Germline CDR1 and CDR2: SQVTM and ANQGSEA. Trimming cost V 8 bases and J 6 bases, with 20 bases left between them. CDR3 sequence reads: CSYKGRGRGEQYF. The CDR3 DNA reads TGCAGCTACAAGGGCAGGGGTAGGGGCGAGCAGTACTTC.

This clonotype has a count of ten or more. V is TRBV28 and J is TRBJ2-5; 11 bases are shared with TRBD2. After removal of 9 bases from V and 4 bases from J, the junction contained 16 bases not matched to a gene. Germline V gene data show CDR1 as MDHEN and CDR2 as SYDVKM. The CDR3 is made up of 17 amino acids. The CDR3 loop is CASFRTSGPGVVETQYF. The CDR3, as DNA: TGTGCCAGTTTCCGGACTAGCGGGCCCGGGGTGGTAGAGACCCAGTACTTC. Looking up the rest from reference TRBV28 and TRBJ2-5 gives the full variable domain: DVKVTQSSRYLVKRTGEKVFLECVQDMDHENMFWYRQDPGLGLRLIYFSYDVKMKEKGDIPEGYSVSREKKERFSLILESASTNQTSMYLCASFRTSGPGVVETQYFGPGTRLLVL.

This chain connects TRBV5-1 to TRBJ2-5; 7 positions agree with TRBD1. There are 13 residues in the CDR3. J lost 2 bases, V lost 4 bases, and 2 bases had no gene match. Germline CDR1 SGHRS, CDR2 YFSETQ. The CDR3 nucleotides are TGCGCCAGCAGCGGCAGGGGGCAAGAGACCCAGTACTTC. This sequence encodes CASSGRGQETQYF.

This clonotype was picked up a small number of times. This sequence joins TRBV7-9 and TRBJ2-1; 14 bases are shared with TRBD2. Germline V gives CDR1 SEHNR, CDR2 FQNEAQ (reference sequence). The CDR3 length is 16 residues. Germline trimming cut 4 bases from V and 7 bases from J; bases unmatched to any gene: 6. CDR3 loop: CASSSGTSGRENEQFF. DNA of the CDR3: TGTGCCAGCAGCTCAGGGACTAGCGGGAGAGAAAATGAGCAGTTCTTC.

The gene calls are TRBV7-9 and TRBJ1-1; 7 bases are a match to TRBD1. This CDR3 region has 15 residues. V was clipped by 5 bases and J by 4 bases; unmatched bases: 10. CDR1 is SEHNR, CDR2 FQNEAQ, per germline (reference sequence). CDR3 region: CASSIRQGGGTEAFF. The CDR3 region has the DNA TGTGCCAGCAGCATCCGACAGGGCGGGGGCACTGAAGCTTTCTTT. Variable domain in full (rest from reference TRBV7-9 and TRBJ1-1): DTGVSQNPRHKITKRGQNVTFRCDPISEHNRLYWYRQTLGQGPEFLTYFQNEAQLEKSRLLSDRFSAERPKGSFSTLEIQRTEQGDSAMYLCASSIRQGGGTEAFFGQGTRLTVV.